This T cell receptor (beta chain) was sequenced in a study of blood T cell repertoires in COVID-19. How the authors handled the data: Reference gene primer amplification gave estimated nucleated cell counts. Measured with immunoSEQ multiplex PCR; TCRdb has only the in-frame clones, and not every one. V and J calls plus clone size are reproduced from that table; the DNA served to infer D and trimming. The sample holds 60,000 or so clones; 65% to 90% are singletons and the top ten take 18%. Trimming took 5 bases from V and 10 from J, leaving 15 bases between them. The CDR3 length is 13 residues. A word on this clone: This sample includes further DNA sequences coding for the same CDR3.

The sample consisted of peripheral blood. The chain joins TRBV12-3 or TRBV12-4 to TRBJ1-5, with D possibly TRBD1 on 5 matching bases. This receptor was obtained from a human donor in a cohort sampled during active COVID-19. CDR3: CASSPGGGQPQHF. The CDR3 DNA sequence: TGTGCCAGCAGTCCGGGGGGGGGTCAACCCCAGCATTTT.